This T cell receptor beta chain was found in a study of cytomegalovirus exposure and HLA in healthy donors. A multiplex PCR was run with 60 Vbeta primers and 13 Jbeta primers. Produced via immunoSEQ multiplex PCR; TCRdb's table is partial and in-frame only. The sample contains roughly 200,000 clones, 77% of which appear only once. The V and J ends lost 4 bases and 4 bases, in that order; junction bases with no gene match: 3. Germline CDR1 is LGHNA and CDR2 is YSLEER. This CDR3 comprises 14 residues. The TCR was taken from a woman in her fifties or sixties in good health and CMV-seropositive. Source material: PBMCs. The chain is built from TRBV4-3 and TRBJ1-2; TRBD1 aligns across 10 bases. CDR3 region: CASSPDRGPYGYTF. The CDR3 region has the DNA TGCGCCAGCAGCCCCGACAGGGGGCCCTATGGCTACACCTTC.